One T cell receptor beta chain is described in this entry. Its antigen is not known. The PCR was carried out with 60 Vbeta primers and 13 Jbeta primers. Here immunoSEQ multiplex PCR was the method, and the copy in TCRdb shows in-frame clones only, minus some. The data contain approximately 160,000 clones, 65% to 85% of them singletons. This sample was included in a study of cytomegalovirus exposure and HLA in healthy donors. Findings and caveats of the study: As confirmed in vitro, three CMV-associated chains were specific for CMV antigens. Based on reports, TCR beta sequences accurately predicted HLA-A and HLA-B alleles for most subjects.

The CDR3 runs 15 residues. Germline-derived CDR1 and CDR2 are MRHNA and SNTAGT. The ends were cut back, 6 bases at V and 2 bases at J, with 16 bases in the middle. The receptor was derived from a woman between 40 and 50 years old in good health and CMV-seropositive. Source material: PBMCs. V usage is TRBV6-4 and J usage is TRBJ1-1; no reliable D call. CDR3 sequence reads: CASRSQPTINTEAFF. The CDR3 DNA sequence: TGTGCCAGCAGATCACAGCCAACCATCAACACTGAAGCTTTCTTT.